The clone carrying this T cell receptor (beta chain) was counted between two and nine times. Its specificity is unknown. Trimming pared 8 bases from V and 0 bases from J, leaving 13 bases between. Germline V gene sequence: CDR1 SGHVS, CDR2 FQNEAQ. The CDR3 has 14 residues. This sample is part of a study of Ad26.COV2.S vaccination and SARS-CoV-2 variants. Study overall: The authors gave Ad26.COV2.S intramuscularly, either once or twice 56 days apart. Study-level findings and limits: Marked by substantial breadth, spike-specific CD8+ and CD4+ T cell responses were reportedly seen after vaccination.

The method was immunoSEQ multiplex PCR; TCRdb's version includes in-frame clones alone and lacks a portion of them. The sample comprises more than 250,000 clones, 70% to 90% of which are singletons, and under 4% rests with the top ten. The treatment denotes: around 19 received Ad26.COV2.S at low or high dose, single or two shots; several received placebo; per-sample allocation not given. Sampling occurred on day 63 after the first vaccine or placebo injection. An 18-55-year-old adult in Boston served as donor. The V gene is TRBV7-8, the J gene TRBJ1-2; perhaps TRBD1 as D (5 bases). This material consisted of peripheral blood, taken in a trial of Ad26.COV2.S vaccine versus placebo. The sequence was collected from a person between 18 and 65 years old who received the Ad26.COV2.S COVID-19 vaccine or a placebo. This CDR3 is CASGLRGANYGYTF. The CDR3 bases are TGTGCCAGCGGTCTGAGGGGAGCTAACTATGGCTACACCTTC.